Listed below are T cell receptor beta chains from one sample, sequenced in a study of cytomegalovirus exposure and HLA in healthy donors. The protocol was immunoSEQ multiplex PCR, while the TCRdb copy is restricted to in-frame clones and leaves out a portion. The table lists tens of thousands of clones, around 81% of them singletons. The specimen sequenced was PBMCs. The receptors stem from a man aged 25 to 40 in good health and CMV-seronegative. The conserved cysteine and the conserved F or W are not part of the CDR3 here. Size is stated for part of the rows, as once, few or many counts, or as a class when the clone is expanded.

. TRBJ2-7 TRBV6-6 ASSSGRSRGRYEQY
once TRBJ2-2 TRBV27 ASSWQGGLYDTGELF
once TRBJ2-3 TRBV4-1 ASSHRPGLAGGRHRYAV
. TRBJ1-3 TRBV11-2 ATPREGAGNTIY
once TRBJ1-2 TRBV4-2 ASSQEVGDRGSFYGYT
. TRBJ2-3 TRBV6-6 ATGPRVDTQY
. TRBJ2-2 TRBV4-2 ASSAGQGARTNTGELF
. TRBJ2-5 TRBV2 ASRKKLAGQETQY
. TRBJ1-4 TRBV9 ASSSRGGATNEKLF
. TRBJ1-1 TRBV6-4 ASRLEPGGGTEAF
. TRBJ1-2 TRBV11-2 ASSLAGTGRGYGYT
. TRBJ1-6 TRBV7-9 ASSSDRSNSPLH
. TRBJ2-3 TRBV5-5 ASSVGTGQSTDTQY
. TRBJ1-4 TRBV5-6 ASSQVGQATNEKLF
. TRBJ2-3 TRBV15 ATSRVAGGGTDTQY
. TRBJ2-5 TRBV7-8 ASSWKVAGETQY
. TRBJ1-5 TRBV15 ATSQGTGSSNQPQH
. TRBJ2-2 TRBV7-9 ASSPRQGFTGELF
few TRBJ2-3 TRBV4-3 ASSQEFPQAVVTDTQY
. TRBJ1-3 TRBV9 ASSAARGISGNTIY
. TRBJ2-7 TRBV7-2 ASSSRTVSYEQY
few TRBJ1-4 TRBV2 ASSDPAGGVEKLF
. TRBJ1-2 TRBV6-6 ASSYPPATGDYGYT
. TRBJ2-2 TRBV5-1 ASSLAPGQGANTGELF
. TRBJ1-6 TRBV13 ASSLDANSPLH
. TRBJ2-7 TRBV27 ASSYGGLTGYEQY
. TRBJ2-5 TRBV12-1 ASSPDREQETQY
. TRBJ1-5 TRBV19 ASSADRGVRQPQH
. TRBJ1-2 TRBV10-3 AISAGPLEGYT
. TRBJ2-1 TRBV5-1 ASSLTDRSYNEQF
. TRBJ1-2 TRBV5-5 ASSEQGPLSGYT
. TRBJ1-2 TRBV7-9 SSSTTRRREAYT
. TRBJ2-1 TRBV7-3 ASSPAQYAGNEQF
. TRBJ2-1 TRBV27 ASTRQGYNEQF
. TRBJ1-5 TRBV28 ASSLGSNQPQH
. TRBJ2-1 TRBV14 ASSQMGEGSYNEQF
once TRBJ2-2 TRBV11-3 ASSSFTGELF
. TRBJ2-5 TRBV9 ASSAQTGVGTQY
once TRBJ1-1 TRBV13 ASSPGQGPAGTEAF
. TRBJ1-4 TRBV6-1 ASSEAKPGTGIFATNEKLF
. TRBJ2-1 TRBV5-4 ASSISGGQYNEQF
. TRBJ1-4 TRBV27 ASSLTQANEKLF
. TRBJ2-1 TRBV7-6 ASSFPGQSSSSYNEQF
. TRBJ2-1 TRBV5-1 ASSILADAYNEQF
. TRBJ2-7 TRBV5-1 ASSLYGYEQY
. TRBJ2-2 TRBV19 ASVPMKGTGELF
. TRBJ1-2 TRBV19 ATREGTGPYGYT
once TRBJ1-1 TRBV6-6 ASLTGGTTEAF
once TRBJ2-5 TRBV11-2 ASTLTGFGETQY
. TRBJ2-2 TRBV6-5 ASSLGQGGVGELF
few TRBJ1-1 TRBV2 ASSERDRGNTEAF
. TRBJ1-1 TRBV7-3 ASSFFDRSEAF
. TRBJ2-2 TRBV5-1 ASSLDLNTGELF
. TRBJ2-2 TRBV19 ASSILQGRDTGELF
few TRBJ1-1 TRBV5-6 ASSLLFLSGTEAF
. TRBJ1-1 TRBV5-1 ASRREKGSPPGNTEAF
. TRBJ1-1 TRBV19 ASSTTGNTEAF
. TRBJ1-5 TRBV11-2 ASSLEPGGLGAQH
. TRBJ1-4 TRBV13 ASRPRGSNEKLF